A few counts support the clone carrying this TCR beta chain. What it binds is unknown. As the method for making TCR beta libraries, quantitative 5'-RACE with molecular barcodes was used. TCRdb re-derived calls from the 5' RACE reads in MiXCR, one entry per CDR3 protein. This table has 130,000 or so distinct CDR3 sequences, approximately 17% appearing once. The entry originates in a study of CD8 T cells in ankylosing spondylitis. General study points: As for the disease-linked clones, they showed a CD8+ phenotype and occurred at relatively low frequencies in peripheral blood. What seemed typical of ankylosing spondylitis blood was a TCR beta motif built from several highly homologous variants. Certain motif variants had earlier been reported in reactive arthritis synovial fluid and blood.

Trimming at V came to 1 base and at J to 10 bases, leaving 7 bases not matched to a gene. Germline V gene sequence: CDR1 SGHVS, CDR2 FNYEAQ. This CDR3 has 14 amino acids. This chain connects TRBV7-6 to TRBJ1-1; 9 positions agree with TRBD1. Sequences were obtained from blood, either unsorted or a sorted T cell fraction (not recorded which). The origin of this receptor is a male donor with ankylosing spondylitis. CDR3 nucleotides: TGTGCCAGCAGCTTAGGGACAGGGGTTGTAGGAGCTTTCTTT. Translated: CASSLGTGVVGAFF. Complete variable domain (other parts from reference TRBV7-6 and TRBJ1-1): GAGVSQSPRYKVTKRGQDVALRCDPISGHVSLYWYRQALGQGPEFLTYFNYEAQQDKSGLPNDRFSAERPEGSISTLTIQRTEQRDSAMYRCASSLGTGVVGAFFGQGTRLTVV.